Listed below are T cell receptor beta chains from one sample, sequenced in a study of Graves' ophthalmopathy and Graves' hyperthyroidism. One entry per CDR3 protein results from TCRdb running MiXCR on the multiplex PCR reads. Altogether roughly 1.1 million distinct CDR3 sequences are present, about 36% being singletons, with the ten largest covering approximately 12%. Input material: peripheral blood or thyroid tissue (not recorded which). The receptors derive from an adult man with Graves' hyperthyroidism. CDR3s include the opening cysteine and the closing phenylalanine or tryptophan. Each record gives: V gene, clone size, J gene, D gene, CDR3 DNA, CDR3 protein. D genes are given only for firm matches. Clone size is shown for a subset of rows, as once, few, many or a class of expanded clone.

V gene: TRBV29-1
clone size: many
J gene: TRBJ1-1
D gene: NA
CDR3 DNA: TGCAGCGTAGGAGGACGGGAAAACACTGAAGCTTTCTTT
CDR3 protein: CSVGGRENTEAFF

V gene: TRBV3-1
clone size: NA
J gene: TRBJ1-2
D gene: NA
CDR3 DNA: TGTGCCAGCGTTGACGGATACTATGGCTACACCTTC
CDR3 protein: CASVDGYYGYTF

V gene: TRBV6-4
clone size: NA
J gene: TRBJ1-1
D gene: NA
CDR3 DNA: TGTGCCAGCAGTGACATTCGGATGAAGGGGACGAACACTGAAGCTTTCTTT
CDR3 protein: CASSDIRMKGTNTEAFF

V gene: TRBV10-3
clone size: NA
J gene: TRBJ2-7
D gene: TRBD1
CDR3 DNA: TGTGCCATCAGGACAGGGGACAACGAGCAGTACTTC
CDR3 protein: CAIRTGDNEQYF

V gene: TRBV11-2
clone size: NA
J gene: TRBJ2-7
D gene: TRBD2
CDR3 DNA: TGTGCCAGCAGCTCACCACTCATGGGCGGGAGTAGAGACGAGCAGTACTTC
CDR3 protein: CASSSPLMGGSRDEQYF

V gene: TRBV7-2
clone size: NA
J gene: TRBJ1-1
D gene: TRBD1
CDR3 DNA: TGTGCCAGCAGCTTAGAACAGGGGGCTGGTACTGAAGCTTTCTTT
CDR3 protein: CASSLEQGAGTEAFF

V gene: TRBV12-3/TRBV12-4
clone size: many
J gene: TRBJ1-5
D gene: NA
CDR3 DNA: TGTGCCAGCAGTTCCAGGGACGGGCCCCAGCATTTT
CDR3 protein: CASSSRDGPQHF

V gene: TRBV10-3
clone size: few
J gene: TRBJ1-3
D gene: TRBD1
CDR3 DNA: TGTGCCATCAACCAGGGGGTACAATCCGGAAACACCATATATTTT
CDR3 protein: CAINQGVQSGNTIYF

V gene: TRBV10-3
clone size: many
J gene: TRBJ2-2
D gene: TRBD2
CDR3 DNA: TGTGCCATCGGGACTAGCGGTAACACCGGGGAGCTGTTTTTT
CDR3 protein: CAIGTSGNTGELFF

V gene: TRBV7-2
clone size: many
J gene: TRBJ1-1
D gene: TRBD1
CDR3 DNA: TGTGCCAGCAGCTTTAAACAGGGGGCAACTGAAGCTTTCTTT
CDR3 protein: CASSFKQGATEAFF

V gene: TRBV20-1
clone size: NA
J gene: TRBJ2-7
D gene: TRBD2
CDR3 DNA: TGCAGTGAAGGGACTAGCGGGGGGTATTACGAGCAGTACTTC
CDR3 protein: CSEGTSGGYYEQYF

V gene: TRBV19
clone size: NA
J gene: TRBJ2-2
D gene: NA
CDR3 DNA: TGTGCCAGTAGTATCCGGGCCCACACCGGGGAGCTGTTTTTT
CDR3 protein: CASSIRAHTGELFF

V gene: TRBV20-1
clone size: many
J gene: TRBJ2-5
D gene: TRBD2
CDR3 DNA: TGCAGTGGGGTCTTAGCGGGAGAGGGAGAGACCCAGTACTTC
CDR3 protein: CSGVLAGEGETQYF

V gene: TRBV7-2
clone size: NA
J gene: TRBJ2-5
D gene: NA
CDR3 DNA: TGTGCCAGCAGCCCAATTTTCGGGGAGGGGGTAGGGACCCAGTACTTC
CDR3 protein: CASSPIFGEGVGTQYF

V gene: TRBV14
clone size: many
J gene: TRBJ2-7
D gene: TRBD2
CDR3 DNA: TGTGCCAGCAGCCCAGGGACTAGCGGTTTTAGCGAGCAGTACTTC
CDR3 protein: CASSPGTSGFSEQYF

V gene: TRBV6-5
clone size: few
J gene: TRBJ2-7
D gene: TRBD1
CDR3 DNA: TGTGCCAGCAGACGTTGGACAGGGCGCCCGGGGGAGCAGTACTTC
CDR3 protein: CASRRWTGRPGEQYF

V gene: TRBV9
clone size: NA
J gene: TRBJ2-5
D gene: NA
CDR3 DNA: TGTGCCAGCAGCCTAAGAGCTTCTGGCAGACAAGAGACCCAGTACTTC
CDR3 protein: CASSLRASGRQETQYF

V gene: TRBV7-2
clone size: NA
J gene: TRBJ1-6
D gene: TRBD1
CDR3 DNA: TGTGCCAGCAGCTTGGGGGGACAGGGGACCTCCTATAATTCACCCCTCCACTTT
CDR3 protein: CASSLGGQGTSYNSPLHF

V gene: TRBV20-1
clone size: many
J gene: TRBJ2-7
D gene: TRBD2
CDR3 DNA: TGCAGTGCTACGGGGGGGACTAGCGGGAGTTGGTACGAGCAGTACTTC
CDR3 protein: CSATGGTSGSWYEQYF

V gene: TRBV10-3
clone size: once
J gene: TRBJ2-7
D gene: NA
CDR3 DNA: TGTGCCATCAGTGAGTCGGGGCTAGCGAGCTACGAGCAGTACTTC
CDR3 protein: CAISESGLASYEQYF

V gene: TRBV15
clone size: many
J gene: TRBJ2-5
D gene: TRBD2
CDR3 DNA: TGTGCCACACGGCGACTAGCGCTCCAAGAGACCCAGTACTTC
CDR3 protein: CATRRLALQETQYF

V gene: TRBV7-8
clone size: many
J gene: TRBJ2-2
D gene: NA
CDR3 DNA: TGTGCCAGCAGCTTAGCCGGGGCCTACACCGGGGAGCTGTTTTTT
CDR3 protein: CASSLAGAYTGELFF

V gene: TRBV12-3/TRBV12-4
clone size: once
J gene: TRBJ2-7
D gene: NA
CDR3 DNA: TGTGCCAGCAGTTTATCGAAAACCTACGAGCAGTACTTC
CDR3 protein: CASSLSKTYEQYF

V gene: TRBV29-1
clone size: NA
J gene: TRBJ1-2
D gene: NA
CDR3 DNA: TGCAGCGTTGAAGGGGTCCGGGAACAGGCGCAAAACTATGGCTACACCTTC
CDR3 protein: CSVEGVREQAQNYGYTF

V gene: TRBV7-8
clone size: many
J gene: TRBJ2-2
D gene: NA
CDR3 DNA: TGTGCCAGCAGCCGACAGAGACTGAACACCGGGGAGCTGTTTTTT
CDR3 protein: CASSRQRLNTGELFF

V gene: TRBV7-2
clone size: many
J gene: TRBJ1-1
D gene: NA
CDR3 DNA: TGTGCCAGCAGCTTATGGGGTCAGGGAGGAGGGACTGAAGCTTTCTTT
CDR3 protein: CASSLWGQGGGTEAFF

V gene: TRBV20-1
clone size: many
J gene: TRBJ2-7
D gene: NA
CDR3 DNA: TGCAGTGCTACCCGAAGACAGGACTCCTACGAGCAGTACTTC
CDR3 protein: CSATRRQDSYEQYF

V gene: TRBV5-1
clone size: once
J gene: TRBJ1-2
D gene: TRBD1
CDR3 DNA: TGCGCCAGCAGCTTGACGACAGGGGACCCAATTTATGGCTACACCTTC
CDR3 protein: CASSLTTGDPIYGYTF

V gene: TRBV20-1
clone size: many
J gene: TRBJ2-7
D gene: NA
CDR3 DNA: TGCAGTGCTAGAGCTCGGACACTCTCCTACGAGCAGTACTTC
CDR3 protein: CSARARTLSYEQYF

V gene: TRBV9
clone size: many
J gene: TRBJ1-6
D gene: NA
CDR3 DNA: TGTGCCAGCAGCATTGGGACTTCTCAGGGGCCCCTCCACTTT
CDR3 protein: CASSIGTSQGPLHF

V gene: TRBV19
clone size: NA
J gene: TRBJ1-1
D gene: TRBD1
CDR3 DNA: TGTGCCAGTAGTATAGGGGGACAGTTTTTGGCTGAAGCTTTCTTT
CDR3 protein: CASSIGGQFLAEAFF

V gene: TRBV19
clone size: many
J gene: TRBJ1-5
D gene: TRBD1
CDR3 DNA: TGTGCCAGTTCGGACAGGGTCAACTATCAGCCCCAGCATTTT
CDR3 protein: CASSDRVNYQPQHF

V gene: TRBV7-9
clone size: few
J gene: TRBJ2-2
D gene: NA
CDR3 DNA: TGTGCCAGCAGCCAAGGTTCCGGGAGAAGTCTCACCGGGGAGCTGTTTTTT
CDR3 protein: CASSQGSGRSLTGELFF

V gene: TRBV5-4
clone size: NA
J gene: TRBJ1-1
D gene: NA
CDR3 DNA: TGTGCCAGCAGCGTACGGGGCTGGGGGACGAACACTGAAGCTTTCTTT
CDR3 protein: CASSVRGWGTNTEAFF

V gene: TRBV7-9
clone size: many
J gene: TRBJ1-6
D gene: TRBD1
CDR3 DNA: TGTGCCAGCAGCCCCCGGGACAGAAATAATTCACCCCTCCACTTT
CDR3 protein: CASSPRDRNNSPLHF

V gene: TRBV29-1
clone size: NA
J gene: TRBJ2-5
D gene: NA
CDR3 DNA: TGCAGCGTTGCTCAGGGGGGCGAGACCCAGTACTTC
CDR3 protein: CSVAQGGETQYF

V gene: TRBV11-2
clone size: many
J gene: TRBJ1-4
D gene: NA
CDR3 DNA: TGTGCCAGCAGCCCCCGGGACGGCGGCTCAGAAAAACTGTTTTTT
CDR3 protein: CASSPRDGGSEKLFF

V gene: TRBV9
clone size: many
J gene: TRBJ1-2
D gene: NA
CDR3 DNA: TGTGCCAGCATGCGTAACCGGGACACTTCTAACTATGGCTACACCTTC
CDR3 protein: CASMRNRDTSNYGYTF

V gene: TRBV20-1
clone size: many
J gene: TRBJ1-6
D gene: TRBD1
CDR3 DNA: TGCAGTGCCAGGACAGGGGTTAATTCACCCCTCCACTTT
CDR3 protein: CSARTGVNSPLHF

V gene: TRBV7-8
clone size: many
J gene: TRBJ2-5
D gene: TRBD2
CDR3 DNA: TGTGCCAGCAGCTTCGTCCGGGGGGGCCGTGAGACCCAGTACTTC
CDR3 protein: CASSFVRGGRETQYF

V gene: TRBV6-2/TRBV6-3
clone size: NA
J gene: TRBJ2-2
D gene: TRBD1
CDR3 DNA: TGTGCCACCGCCTACGCGACAGGGAGCACCGGGGAGCTGTTTTTT
CDR3 protein: CATAYATGSTGELFF

V gene: TRBV7-2
clone size: once
J gene: TRBJ2-7
D gene: NA
CDR3 DNA: TGTGCCAGCAGCGACGAAGCGAATCAGCAGTACTTC
CDR3 protein: CASSDEANQQYF

V gene: TRBV5-1
clone size: few
J gene: TRBJ2-2
D gene: NA
CDR3 DNA: TGCGCCAGCAGCTCTTCCGGGACGGTGAACACCGGGGAGCTGTTTTTT
CDR3 protein: CASSSSGTVNTGELFF

V gene: TRBV7-9
clone size: few
J gene: TRBJ1-3
D gene: TRBD1
CDR3 DNA: TGTGCCAGCAGCCGGACCACGGGACAGTCTGGAAACACCATATATTTT
CDR3 protein: CASSRTTGQSGNTIYF

V gene: TRBV7-2
clone size: NA
J gene: TRBJ2-3
D gene: NA
CDR3 DNA: TGTGCCAGCAGCCCCAAGATTAGCGATACGCAGTATTTT
CDR3 protein: CASSPKISDTQYF

V gene: TRBV29-1
clone size: many
J gene: TRBJ1-2
D gene: NA
CDR3 DNA: TGCAGCGTAGAACGGGACCTCTATGGCTACACCTTC
CDR3 protein: CSVERDLYGYTF

V gene: TRBV19
clone size: NA
J gene: TRBJ1-6
D gene: NA
CDR3 DNA: TGTGCCAGTAGACCGAGTCCAGGCTCACTGTGCCACTTT
CDR3 protein: CASRPSPGSLCHF